This TCR beta chain was sequenced during a study of shared clonotypes between healthy human individuals. V lost 1 base and J 6 bases, leaving 13 bases between the germline ends. There are 14 residues in the CDR3. Per the germline V gene, CDR1 is SEHNR and CDR2 is FQNEAQ (reference sequence). The protocol was immunoSEQ multiplex PCR, while the TCRdb copy is restricted to in-frame clones and leaves out a portion. The repertoire has about 2.4 million clones, 93% of them found once; the top ten carry roughly 0.36%. The chain combines TRBV7-9 with TRBJ2-7; D perhaps matches TRBD2 (7 bases). Sample: naive CD4+ T cells from PBMCs. Subset defined: CD45RA+ positively selected. This TCR derives from a man between 18 and 35 years old in good health. Some clones in this sample may be carry-over from other donors' samples. As DNA, the CDR3 is TGTGCCAGCAGCTTAGGCCGGGGGGCATTCGAGCAGTACTTC. This codes for CASSLGRGAFEQYF.